One T cell receptor (beta chain) is described in this entry. No antigen is known for it. No qualities accompany the bases; no much larger clone lies one base away. Receptors were amplified or captured by the immunoSEQ multiplex PCR assay. A mixture of 60 forward primers for TCR Vbeta segments and 13 reverse primers for TCR Jbeta segments was used in the multiplex PCR. Amplification of the CDR3 region of rearranged TCR beta genes was performed with a multiplex PCR assay on genomic DNA. The Illumina HiSeq System was used to sequence the amplified TCR beta libraries as 87-base-pair reads. Processing in the source paper ran as follows. Across the 500 to 700 repertoires, a later analysis counted 80 million or so unique TCR beta chains, roughly 11 million of which were shared by at least two donors. Raw reads were error-corrected and collapsed into unique sequences with a nearest-neighbor algorithm that merged closely related sequences to remove PCR and sequencing errors. Alignment of CDR3 sequences to IMGT reference sequences was used to assign V, D and J gene segments. Each retained sequence needed at least a six-nucleotide match to both a V gene segment and a J gene segment. Rearrangements were called productive when the CDR3 lacked stop codons and stayed in frame with V and J; all others were non-productive. Following IMGT convention, CDR3 was defined as the stretch from the second conserved V-encoded cysteine to the conserved J-encoded phenylalanine. The earlier analysis of 450 to 750 of the donors excluded any sequence lacking an unambiguous match to a single V gene segment. In an earlier analysis of around 600 of the donors, V segments were called functional above 56.7% productive rearrangements and were called segregating when the between-donor standard deviation exceeded 5%. A statistical classification framework was built to diagnose cytomegalovirus status from the catalog of TCR beta chain sequences. In a later analysis, TCR nucleotide sequences were compared against IMGT/GENE-DB human TR gene sequences so that V and J genes could be assigned. Using the TCRdist pipeline, a later analysis assigned CDR3 sequences along with most-parsimonious VDJ recombination scenarios. A later analysis defined each TCR beta chain by its CDR3 amino acid sequence plus V-gene family, and excluded reads lacking a unique V-gene family. As a way to deal with suspected cross-contamination and a sequencing artifact, a later analysis dropped more than 500 nucleotide sequences that were highly shared and had low generation probability. In a later analysis, a clonal expansion index was calculated for each public chain from normalized within-repertoire ranks of inferred template counts. In a later analysis, generation probabilities were computed using a VDJ recombination model fitted to out-of-frame rearrangements, and the results were checked against IGoR. A later analysis scored TCR-TCR, TCR-HLA and TCR-CMV co-occurrence with hypergeometric tests, applying a repertoire-size bias correction to TCR pairs. To estimate false discovery rates, a later analysis permuted the HLA or CMV assignments 20 times. A later analysis grouped co-occurring TCRs with DBSCAN, adding TCRdist sequence similarity when clustering within HLA-allele-positive subsets. For co-occurrence clustering, repertoires with fewer than 30,000 or more than 120,000 public chains were excluded, along with 4 to 6 repertoires with anomalous nucleotide sharing. This is the immuneACCESS table as TCRdb keeps it, with only in-frame sequences that have V and J called. A part of the clones is gone; compared with another copy, unresolved V genes explain less than half, and the rest is unexplained. The DNA was the basis for D and trimming; V, J and clone size are from that table. This sample gives over 100,000 clones in total; about 86% of them show up just once. Under 2.5% of the sample comes from the top ten.

V is trimmed back by 8 bases and J by 5 bases, and the junction contains 7 bases that no gene match accounts for. CDR1 and CDR2 (WNHNN, SYGVQD) derive from the germline V gene (reference sequence). The CDR3 contains 13 residues, cysteine and phenylalanine counted. Just the 39-base CDR3 DNA is kept, in frame starting at base 1. These data originate in a study of cytomegalovirus exposure and HLA in healthy donors (dated by TCRdb to about 2017). With respect to the entire study: In an earlier analysis of some 550 of the donors, 276 Gb of sequence data and 100 million or so unique TCR beta sequences from 150 million to 200 million T cells were reported. Roughly 300 gigabases of sequencing data and about 92 million unique TCR sequences made up an early release that covered 500 to 700 HLA-typed donors. Among the roughly 400 genotyped donors, about 83% belonged to the genetic ancestry cluster associated with self-reported Caucasian donors. The study aimed to test whether signatures of past pathogen exposure could be identified by cataloging public T cell receptors. The study profiled the T cell repertoires of around 700 subjects by immunosequencing and related them to cytomegalovirus serostatus. Besides the first cohort of approximately 710 subjects, a separate validation cohort made up of over a hundred different subjects was used. The study combined high-throughput TCR immunosequencing, statistical association of individual TCRs with disease status, and machine learning to predict cytomegalovirus infection status. To study patterns of TCR occurrence, a later analysis re-analyzed previously published TCR beta repertoires from 700 or so donors and added high-resolution HLA genotyping. Rather than using new phenotypic data, the later analysis identified candidate immune exposures from TCR beta sequences and from how often those sequences occurred across donors. To decide whether each TCR beta V gene segment behaved as functional or pseudogenic, an earlier analysis of some 600 of the donors relied on high-throughput TCR beta sequencing. Donor age, sex, ethnicity and CMV serostatus were compiled alongside the repertoire data. Genome-wide SNP genotypes for about 65% of the roughly 700 donors were used in a later genetic analysis, which treated that subset as a discovery cohort. All discovery cohort repertoires had been generated using a single sequencing platform. HLA typing covered class I and class II loci at four-digit resolution. Typing coverage varied by locus: roughly 620-630 donors for A, B, C, DRB1 and DQB1; roughly 500 for DQA1; 606 for DPA1; around 450 for DPB1. Five DR-DQ haplotypes were handled as single units for association and clustering because linkage in the cohort was strong. On average, 235,054 unique TCR beta nucleotide sequences were sequenced per donor among more than 350 genotyped donors of the cohort, with roughly a sixth of those sequences being non-productive. What the work shows at the level of the full study, not this receptor alone: Over 15 rarely observed V segments, including chromosome 9 orphons, were excluded from the earlier analysis of about 600 of the donors because counts were too low. Immune exposure information for the cohort was limited to CMV serostatus. The cohort was sequenced for TCR beta chains only, and without alpha or paired-chain data the features that could be detected were limited. A cluster of highly shared sequence variants was judged likely to be a technical artifact of the sequencing pipeline. V-gene and J-gene trimming of TCR beta chains was associated with a missense DCLRE1C variant in a later genetic analysis, and the association was replicated in an independent cohort. Sequencing depth was assumed to be roughly uniform across donors in the presence/absence analyses, though that assumption may not hold. A further reported finding was that TCR beta sequences accurately predicted the HLA-A and HLA-B alleles for most subjects in the first cohort. In a later analysis, TCR association rates were found to vary across HLA loci, with the most associated TCRs seen for DRB1 alleles and the fewest for HLA-C alleles. Some IMGT-functional V segments, including TRBV6-2 and TRBV6-3, could not be distinguished by the 87-base-pair reads and were therefore excluded. In a later analysis, several top co-occurrence clusters were reported to appear linked to parvovirus B19, influenza, CMV and Epstein-Barr virus. Correlated functional status among segregating V segments might be attributable to linkage disequilibrium, but an unknown experimental factor could not be ruled out. In an earlier analysis of about 540 of the donors, most TCR beta V segments were observed in productive rearrangements about 87% or about 30% of the time, broadly matching IMGT annotations. The classifier was reported to diagnose cytomegalovirus status with high specificity and sensitivity in both the original and validation cohorts. At a false discovery rate of 0.05, a later analysis linked approximately 18,000 TCR beta sequences to specific HLA alleles. The authors suggested that the approach could potentially be extended to other disease states and immunological phenotypes. Because some donors lacked HLA typing at each locus, the association tests relied only on the typed subset. In a later analysis, HLA-associated TCR beta chains were found to be more clonally expanded and to have lower generation probabilities than equally common non-associated chains. Assigning TCR associations to individual alleles was difficult when HLA alleles, especially DR and DQ, strongly co-occurred. According to a later genetic analysis, donors in an Asian-associated ancestry cluster had fewer N-insertions in productive TCRs than the approximately 630-donor mean. In vitro tests confirmed that a few of the cytomegalovirus-associated TCR beta chains recognize cytomegalovirus antigens. A total of fewer than 200 TCR beta chains were listed by the study as associated with cytomegalovirus. A later analysis found that most CMV-associated TCR beta chains appeared HLA-restricted, with HLA associations seemingly driven largely by CMV exposure. Most TCR sequences were seen in very few donors, while some public TCRs were found in many individuals.

In total, approximately 700 healthy bone marrow donors made up the cohort. At the time of sampling, every cohort member was nominally healthy, though immune exposures that went unrecorded were likely present. The donor was CMV seronegative and was included in the group of over 300 seronegative cohort members. Each donor provided a peripheral blood sample, and peripheral blood mononuclear cells were used for TCR beta sequencing. Genomic DNA was extracted from the blood cell samples with the Qiagen DNeasy Blood Extraction Kit. The V and J genes are TRBV10-1 and TRBJ2-5; the junction holds 8 bases that match TRBD2. The sequencing input was PBMCs. This receptor was taken from a woman aged 25 to 39 in good health and CMV-seronegative. The CDR3 in this case is CASRTSWWETQYF. The nucleotide sequence reads as follows: TGCGCCAGCCGGACTAGCTGGTGGGAGACCCAGTACTTC.